The T cell receptor (beta chain) described here comes from a study of blood T cell repertoires in COVID-19. Study-wide background: Researchers got acute and convalescent COVID-19 samples from the United States, Italy and Spain. Sample material is recorded as cDNA or gDNA derived from T cells, B-cell-depleted T cells, or PBMCs.

This clone has just one count. CDR3 length: 16 amino acids. Original analysis: Estimation of nucleated cell counts was performed using reference gene primer amplification. TCRdb's table, derived via immunoSEQ multiplex PCR, lists solely in-frame clones and lacks some. The DNA gave D and trimming, while V, J and clone size come from that table. Counted here are some 46,000 clones, 75% to 90% occurring once; the ten biggest clones make up 6.5% to 9%. The sequence was collected from a man in his sixties with active COVID-19. V and J are TRBV21-1 and TRBJ2-3; the listed D gene, TRBD1, was not tested against the DNA. TRBV21-1 corresponds to a pseudogene. The sequenced material came from peripheral blood. The CDR3 nucleotides are TGTGCCAGCAGCAAAAATGGGCCCCAGGGTACAGATACGCAGTATTTT. Translating it yields CASSKNGPQGTDTQYF.